A selection of T cell receptor beta chains follows, all from one sample in a study of T cells in Graves' hyperthyroidism and ophthalmopathy. TCRdb processed the multiplex PCR reads anew with MiXCR; each CDR3 protein has one entry. Here the sample spans roughly 420,000 distinct CDR3 sequences, approximately 14% being singletons. The specimen sequenced was blood. The source of these receptors is a woman aged 18 to 35 with Graves' hyperthyroidism. The CDR3 runs from the conserved cysteine through the conserved F or W. The order of the fields is V gene, clone size, J gene, D gene, CDR3 protein, CDR3 DNA. D genes are given only for firm matches. Clone size appears in some rows only: once, few, many, or a class for an expanded clone.

v_gene: TRBV7-9; abundance: many; j_gene: TRBJ2-7; d_gene: .; CDR3aa: CASSADVMEQYF; CDR3nt: TGTGCCAGCAGCGCGGACGTCATGGAGCAGTACTTC
v_gene: TRBV5-1; abundance: many; j_gene: TRBJ1-1; d_gene: TRBD1; CDR3aa: CASNTGQGTTEAFF; CDR3nt: TGCGCCAGCAACACAGGACAGGGGACCACTGAAGCTTTCTTT
v_gene: TRBV24-1; abundance: .; j_gene: TRBJ1-5; d_gene: .; CDR3aa: CATSEGREGQPQHF; CDR3nt: TGTGCCACCAGTGAAGGCAGGGAGGGTCAGCCCCAGCATTTT
v_gene: TRBV2; abundance: many; j_gene: TRBJ1-1; d_gene: .; CDR3aa: CASGYPRDSMNTEAFF; CDR3nt: TGTGCCAGCGGCTACCCCCGGGACTCCATGAACACTGAAGCTTTCTTT
v_gene: TRBV6-2/TRBV6-3; abundance: many; j_gene: TRBJ2-3; d_gene: .; CDR3aa: CASSYASTGDTQYF; CDR3nt: TGTGCCAGCAGTTACGCCTCGACGGGAGATACGCAGTATTTT
v_gene: TRBV5-4; abundance: few; j_gene: TRBJ1-6; d_gene: TRBD1; CDR3aa: CASSPTRDRASPLHF; CDR3nt: TGTGCCAGCAGCCCTACCCGGGACAGGGCTTCACCCCTCCACTTT
v_gene: TRBV5-4; abundance: .; j_gene: TRBJ2-3; d_gene: .; CDR3aa: CASSLLRGSDTQYF; CDR3nt: TGTGCCAGCAGCTTGTTGAGGGGTTCAGATACGCAGTATTTT
v_gene: TRBV5-1; abundance: .; j_gene: TRBJ2-5; d_gene: .; CDR3aa: CASSPRAIVEVQETQYF; CDR3nt: TGCGCCAGCAGCCCCCGGGCCATTGTGGAGGTACAAGAGACCCAGTACTTC
v_gene: TRBV30; abundance: many; j_gene: TRBJ1-1; d_gene: .; CDR3aa: CAWTLPHTNTEAFF; CDR3nt: TGTGCCTGGACCCTCCCCCACACCAACACTGAAGCTTTCTTT
v_gene: TRBV7-9; abundance: .; j_gene: TRBJ2-5; d_gene: TRBD1; CDR3aa: CASSSTGTGDQETQYF; CDR3nt: TGTGCCAGCAGCTCAACCGGGACAGGGGACCAAGAGACCCAGTACTTC
v_gene: TRBV29-1; abundance: many; j_gene: TRBJ2-3; d_gene: TRBD2; CDR3aa: CSGSGLASTDTQYF; CDR3nt: TGCAGCGGCTCCGGACTAGCGAGCACAGATACGCAGTATTTT
v_gene: TRBV11-2; abundance: many; j_gene: TRBJ1-1; d_gene: .; CDR3aa: CASSLQPDSLNTEAFF; CDR3nt: TGTGCCAGCAGCTTACAACCGGACAGCCTGAACACTGAAGCTTTCTTT
v_gene: TRBV2; abundance: many; j_gene: TRBJ2-3; d_gene: .; CDR3aa: CASRTGLSDTQYF; CDR3nt: TGTGCCAGCAGAACAGGGTTATCGGATACGCAGTATTTT
v_gene: TRBV9; abundance: few; j_gene: TRBJ2-7; d_gene: .; CDR3aa: CASSVAGTSVRGEQYF; CDR3nt: .
v_gene: TRBV2; abundance: .; j_gene: TRBJ2-1; d_gene: TRBD2; CDR3aa: CASSAGLADNEQFF; CDR3nt: TGTGCCAGCAGTGCGGGACTAGCGGACAATGAGCAGTTCTTC
v_gene: TRBV7-2; abundance: many; j_gene: TRBJ2-5; d_gene: TRBD2; CDR3aa: CASSSTGTTQETQYF; CDR3nt: TGTGCCAGCAGCTCAACCGGGACTACCCAAGAGACCCAGTACTTC
v_gene: TRBV6-2/TRBV6-3; abundance: few; j_gene: TRBJ2-1; d_gene: .; CDR3aa: CASSYSGPRKRSEQFF; CDR3nt: TGTGCCAGCAGTTACTCAGGACCCAGGAAGCGAAGTGAGCAGTTCTTC
v_gene: TRBV28; abundance: many; j_gene: TRBJ1-5; d_gene: TRBD1; CDR3aa: CASTPGTAGNQPQHF; CDR3nt: TGTGCCAGCACCCCGGGGACAGCTGGCAATCAGCCCCAGCATTTT
v_gene: TRBV6-5; abundance: many; j_gene: TRBJ2-5; d_gene: .; CDR3aa: CASSYSSQETQYF; CDR3nt: TGTGCCAGCAGTTATAGCAGCCAAGAGACCCAGTACTTC
v_gene: TRBV19; abundance: .; j_gene: TRBJ2-1; d_gene: .; CDR3aa: CASSTDRFRNEQFF; CDR3nt: TGTGCCAGTAGTACCGACAGGTTTAGGAATGAGCAGTTCTTC
v_gene: TRBV28; abundance: many; j_gene: TRBJ2-3; d_gene: .; CDR3aa: CASTQTGTAVMGTDTQYF; CDR3nt: TGTGCCAGCACCCAGACAGGGACTGCCGTTATGGGCACAGATACGCAGTATTTT
v_gene: TRBV7-9; abundance: few; j_gene: TRBJ2-1; d_gene: .; CDR3aa: CASSPLGSRSHNEQFF; CDR3nt: TGTGCCAGCAGCCCTTTGGGGAGTAGGTCCCACAATGAGCAGTTCTTC
v_gene: TRBV2; abundance: .; j_gene: TRBJ2-2; d_gene: .; CDR3aa: CASSPLPGGELFF; CDR3nt: TGTGCCAGCAGCCCCCTCCCGGGCGGGGAGCTGTTTTTT
v_gene: TRBV30; abundance: many; j_gene: TRBJ1-1; d_gene: TRBD1; CDR3aa: CAWTVDRGGTEAFF; CDR3nt: TGTGCCTGGACCGTGGACAGGGGGGGCACTGAAGCTTTCTTT
v_gene: TRBV10-3; abundance: many; j_gene: TRBJ2-3; d_gene: TRBD1; CDR3aa: CAISALRGQGASDTQYF; CDR3nt: TGTGCCATCAGTGCCCTTAGGGGACAGGGGGCATCGGATACGCAGTATTTT
v_gene: TRBV12-3/TRBV12-4; abundance: many; j_gene: TRBJ2-1; d_gene: .; CDR3aa: CASSFPPRTVGNEQFF; CDR3nt: TGTGCCAGCAGTTTTCCCCCAAGGACAGTAGGGAATGAGCAGTTCTTC
v_gene: TRBV12-3/TRBV12-4; abundance: many; j_gene: TRBJ2-7; d_gene: TRBD1; CDR3aa: CASSSPGQGIFEQYF; CDR3nt: TGTGCCAGCAGTTCGCCGGGACAGGGTATATTCGAGCAGTACTTC
v_gene: TRBV7-2; abundance: many; j_gene: TRBJ2-7; d_gene: TRBD1; CDR3aa: CASSLGWTGNEQYF; CDR3nt: TGTGCCAGCAGCTTAGGGTGGACAGGGAACGAGCAGTACTTC
v_gene: TRBV11-2; abundance: many; j_gene: TRBJ1-1; d_gene: .; CDR3aa: CASSKGSGLTFF; CDR3nt: TGTGCCAGCAGCAAAGGGTCGGGGCTGACTTTCTTT
v_gene: TRBV28; abundance: many; j_gene: TRBJ2-7; d_gene: .; CDR3aa: CASSPRGEQYF; CDR3nt: TGTGCCAGCAGCCCCCGAGGCGAGCAGTACTTC
v_gene: TRBV3-1; abundance: .; j_gene: TRBJ2-4; d_gene: TRBD2; CDR3aa: CASSLQLAGGQGNIQYF; CDR3nt: TGTGCCAGCAGCCTGCAGCTAGCGGGAGGGCAGGGAAACATTCAGTACTTC